Below are 8 T cell receptor beta chains sequenced from a single sample in a study of immune evolution from preneoplasia to lung adenocarcinoma. Data came from immunoSEQ multiplex PCR; TCRdb stores just in-frame clones and leaves some out. The table shows 3,500 to 4,500 clones, with around three quarters occurring only once. The sample comprised FFPE adjacent normal lung tissue. These receptors all stem from a person aged 55-80 years with lung adenocarcinoma.

The chain carries TRBV10-2 and TRBJ2-1, with 7 bases that match TRBD1. Germline-derived CDR1 and CDR2 are WSHSY and SAAADI. J was trimmed by 8 bases and V by 7 bases; bases with no gene match: 8. The CDR3 contains 13 residues. CDR3 protein: CASKGAISDEQFF. The CDR3 DNA follows: TGCGCCAGCAAGGGGGCAATTAGTGATGAGCAGTTCTTC.

The rearrangement joins TRBV6-1 to TRBJ1-1; possible D gene TRBD1, 6 bases. The ends were cut back, 7 bases at V and 1 base at J, with 13 bases in the middle. The CDR3 is 14 amino acids. Germline CDR1 and CDR2: MNHNS and SASEGT. CDR3 residues: CASTTPGQNTEAFF. Here the CDR3 DNA reads TGTGCCAGCACGACTCCGGGACAGAACACTGAAGCTTTCTTT.

This sequence joins TRBV4-1 and TRBJ2-5; tentatively, D is TRBD1 (7 bases). The CDR3 consists of 13 residues. Trimming stripped 4 bases from V and 5 bases from J, with 11 bases between. Germline V gene data show CDR1 as MGHRA and CDR2 as YSYEKL. The CDR3, as DNA: TGCGCCAGCAGCCCAGGGGGGCGGGAGACCCAGTACTTC. Its protein is CASSPGGRETQYF.

This clone was counted once. The chain combines TRBV28 with TRBJ1-4, with D uncertain. This CDR3 is built from 14 residues. The germline V and J ends were trimmed by 3 bases and 2 bases, with 7 bases remaining between them. Germline CDR1 is MDHEN and CDR2 is SYDVKM. CDR3 DNA sequence: TGTGCCAGCAGTTTCGGTCCCACTAATGAAAAACTGTTTTTT. Translated, it gives CASSFGPTNEKLFF.

V is TRBV11-2 and J is TRBJ2-2; 7 nucleotides align to TRBD1. This CDR3 is built from 16 residues. V lost 3 bases, J lost 8 bases, and 12 bases stayed unmatched. The germline gives CDR1 SGHAT, CDR2 FQNNGV. The CDR3 is CASSLPLTRQGGELFF. The DNA of the CDR3 is TGTGCCAGCAGCTTGCCCCTAACGAGACAGGGTGGGGAGCTGTTTTTT. The full variable domain, in which reference TRBV11-2 and TRBJ2-2 provide the parts outside the CDR3, is EAGVAQSPRYKIIEKRQSVAFWCNPISGHATLYWYQQILGQGPKLLIQFQNNGVVDDSQLPKDRFSAERLKGVDSTLKIQPAKLEDSAVYLCASSLPLTRQGGELFFGEGSRLTVL.

The chain recombines TRBV19 with TRBJ2-4, with no clear D. The CDR3 has 16 amino acids. Germline lookup yields CDR1 LNHDA and CDR2 SQIVND (reference sequence). The germline V and J ends were trimmed by 0 bases and 0 bases, with 9 bases remaining between them. The CDR3 reads CASSIDGYGAKNIQYF. CDR3 in DNA: TGTGCCAGTAGTATAGACGGTTATGGAGCCAAAAACATTCAGTACTTC.

V usage is TRBV5-1 and J usage is TRBJ1-1; D gene unclear. From germline, CDR1 is SGHRS and CDR2 YFSETQ. The CDR3 is 15 residues long. V lost 4 bases to trimming and J lost 2 bases, with 15 bases between them. The CDR3 here is CASSAMRALNTEAFF. The CDR3 DNA is TGCGCCAGCAGCGCGATGAGGGCCCTAAACACTGAAGCTTTCTTT.

J is TRBJ1-1 and V is TRBV7-2, with 9 bases identical to TRBD1. CDR1 is SGHTA, CDR2 FQGNSA, per germline. The CDR3 has 16 residues. V was clipped by 4 bases and J by 3 bases; unmatched bases: 9. Here the CDR3 reads CASSYGTGLLYTEAFF. The DNA for the CDR3 is TGTGCCAGCAGCTACGGGACAGGGCTTCTGTACACTGAAGCTTTCTTT.